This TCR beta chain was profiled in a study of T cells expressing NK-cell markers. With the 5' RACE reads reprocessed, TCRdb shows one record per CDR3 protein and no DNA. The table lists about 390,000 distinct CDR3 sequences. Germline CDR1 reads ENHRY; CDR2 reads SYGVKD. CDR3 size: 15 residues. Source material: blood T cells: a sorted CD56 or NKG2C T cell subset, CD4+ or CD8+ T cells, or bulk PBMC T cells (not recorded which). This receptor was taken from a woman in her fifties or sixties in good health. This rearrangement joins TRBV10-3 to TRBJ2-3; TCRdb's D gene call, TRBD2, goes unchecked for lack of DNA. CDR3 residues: CASGTSGPSRDTQYF.